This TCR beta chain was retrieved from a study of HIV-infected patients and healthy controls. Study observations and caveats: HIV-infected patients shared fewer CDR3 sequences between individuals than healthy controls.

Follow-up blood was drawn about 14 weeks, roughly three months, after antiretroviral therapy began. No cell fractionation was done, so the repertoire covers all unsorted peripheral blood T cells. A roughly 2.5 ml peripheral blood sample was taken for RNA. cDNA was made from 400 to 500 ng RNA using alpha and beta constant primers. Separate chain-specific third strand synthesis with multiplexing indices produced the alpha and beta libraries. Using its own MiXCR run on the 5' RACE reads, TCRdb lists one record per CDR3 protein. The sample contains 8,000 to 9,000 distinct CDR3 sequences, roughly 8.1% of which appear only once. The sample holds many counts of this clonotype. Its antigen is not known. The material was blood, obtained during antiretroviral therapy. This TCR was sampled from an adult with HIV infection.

The CDR3 spells CASSYTLIGELFF. The CDR3 DNA sequence: TGTGCCAGCAGTTATACTTTGATCGGGGAGCTGTTTTTT. The chain uses TRBV6-2 or TRBV6-3 and TRBJ2-2; D not certain. The CDR3 is 13 residues long. The V and J ends lost 3 bases and 7 bases respectively, with 9 bases between them. Germline-derived CDR1 and CDR2 are MNHEY and SVGEGT.